This T cell receptor (beta chain) was sequenced in a study of T cell repertoires in cytomegalovirus infection. This CDR3 is 19 amino acids long. Looked up from germline, CDR1 is LNHNV and CDR2 is YYDKDF (reference sequence). Trimming removed 2 bases at V and 4 bases at J, with 24 bases between. Notes on this clonotype: What it recognizes is unknown.

In TCRdb, the reads were re-called with MiXCR into one record per CDR3 protein. Of around 500,000 distinct CDR3 sequences in the sample, under 55% were seen once. The chain recombines TRBV15 with TRBJ2-1, with no clear D. The sample was cultured PBMCs, taken from culture after CMV antigen stimulation. The receptor's source is a human donor in good health (CMV status not recorded). Some clones in this sample may be carry-over from other donors' samples. CDR3 region: CATSRQLGFMRDVYNEQFF. CDR3 DNA sequence: TGTGCCACCAGCAGACAACTCGGCTTCATGCGTGATGTATACAATGAGCAGTTCTTC.